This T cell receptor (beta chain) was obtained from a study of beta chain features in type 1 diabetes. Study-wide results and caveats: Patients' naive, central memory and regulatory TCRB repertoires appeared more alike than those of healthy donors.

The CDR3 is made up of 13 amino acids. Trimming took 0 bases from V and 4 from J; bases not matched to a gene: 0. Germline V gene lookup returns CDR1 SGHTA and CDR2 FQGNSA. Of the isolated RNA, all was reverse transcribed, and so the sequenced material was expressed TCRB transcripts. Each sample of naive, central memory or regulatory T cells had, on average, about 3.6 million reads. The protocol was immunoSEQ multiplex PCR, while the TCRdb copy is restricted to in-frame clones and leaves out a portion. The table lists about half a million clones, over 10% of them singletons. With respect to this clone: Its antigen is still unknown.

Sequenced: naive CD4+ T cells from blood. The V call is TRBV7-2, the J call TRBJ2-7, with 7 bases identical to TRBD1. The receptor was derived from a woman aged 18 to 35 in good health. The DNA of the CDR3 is TGTGCCAGCAGCTTAGCCAGGGGGTACGAGCAGTACGTC. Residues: CASSLARGYEQYV.